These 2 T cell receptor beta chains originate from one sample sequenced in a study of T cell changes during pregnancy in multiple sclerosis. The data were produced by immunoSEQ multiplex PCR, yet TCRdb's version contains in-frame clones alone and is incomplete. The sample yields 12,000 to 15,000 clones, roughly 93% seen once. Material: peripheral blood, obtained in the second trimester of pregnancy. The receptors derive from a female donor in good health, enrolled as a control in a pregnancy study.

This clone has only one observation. CDR3 coding DNA: TGTGCCAGCAGCTTAGAAGGGCTCGGACAGGGTGGGAATTCACCCCTCCACTTT. It encodes CASSLEGLGQGGNSPLHF. This chain joins TRBV7-2 and TRBJ1-6; 8 nucleotides match TRBD1. J was trimmed by 7 bases and V by 1 base; bases with no gene match: 12. The germline V gene has CDR1 SGHTA and CDR2 FQGNSA. The CDR3 loop spans 18 amino acids.

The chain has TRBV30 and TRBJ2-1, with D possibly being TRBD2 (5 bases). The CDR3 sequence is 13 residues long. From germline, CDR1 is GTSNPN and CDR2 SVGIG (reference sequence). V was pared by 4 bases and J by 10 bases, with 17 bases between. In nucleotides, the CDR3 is TGTGCCTGGAACTCGGCGGGCCCTGGGGAGCAGTTCTTC. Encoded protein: CAWNSAGPGEQFF. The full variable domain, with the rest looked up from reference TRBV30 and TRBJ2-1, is SQTIHQWPATLVQPVGSPLSLECTVEGTSNPNLYWYRQAAGRGLQLLFYSVGIGQISSEVPQNLSASRPQDRQFILSSKKLLLSDSGFYLCAWNSAGPGEQFFGPGTRLTVL.